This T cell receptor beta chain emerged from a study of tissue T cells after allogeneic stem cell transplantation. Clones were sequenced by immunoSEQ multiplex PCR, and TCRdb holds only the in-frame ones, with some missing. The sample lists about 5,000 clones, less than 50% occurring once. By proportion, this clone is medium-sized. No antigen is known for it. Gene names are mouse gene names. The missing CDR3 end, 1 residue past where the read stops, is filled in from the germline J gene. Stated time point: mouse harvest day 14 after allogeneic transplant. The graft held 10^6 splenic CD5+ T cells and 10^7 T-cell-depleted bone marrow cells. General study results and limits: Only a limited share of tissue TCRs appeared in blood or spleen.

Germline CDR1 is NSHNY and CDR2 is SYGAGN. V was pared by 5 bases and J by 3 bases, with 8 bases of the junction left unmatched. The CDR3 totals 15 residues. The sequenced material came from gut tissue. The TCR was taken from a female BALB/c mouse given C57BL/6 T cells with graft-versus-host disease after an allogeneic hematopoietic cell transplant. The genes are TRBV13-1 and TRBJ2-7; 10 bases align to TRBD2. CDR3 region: CASRPPGTGVYEQYF. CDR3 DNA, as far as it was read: TGTGCCAGCAGACCTCCCGGGACTGGGGTCTATGAACAGTAC.